This T cell receptor (beta chain) is drawn from a study of blood T cell repertoires in COVID-19 (dated by TCRdb to about 2020). Regarding the complete study: Collaborator samples came from the United States, Italy and Spain and covered acute and convalescent phases of COVID-19. The material from the prospective study consisted of cDNA or gDNA derived from T cells, B-cell-depleted T cells, or PBMCs. The dataset comprised deeply sampled blood TCRbeta repertoires from subjects exposed to, actively infected with, or recovered from COVID-19. The repertoires were made available in a free public database intended to serve as a resource for research on the immune response to SARS-CoV-2. The samples were drawn from the first 160 participants of the ongoing ImmuneRACE study and from about 1,200 subjects provided by 6 global collaborators. Nearly every sample came with metadata listing a de-identified subject ID, COVID-19 status, age in years and sex. HLA class I and class II types, where available, came from metadata supplied by the sample provider rather than from assay-based typing.

CDR1 and CDR2 are drawn from the germline V gene: SGHRS, YFSETQ. V has 4 bases trimmed and J has 0 bases trimmed; junction bases matching no gene number 13. The CDR3 goes from the cysteine to the phenylalanine over 19 residues. The read is trimmed to its CDR3 DNA, 57 bases read in frame from base 1. The collaborating institutions used their own protocols to collect whole blood in K2EDTA tubes. For TCRbeta analysis, collaborators shipped samples in one of three forms: frozen whole blood, isolated PBMCs, or DNA extracted from either of those sample types. This clone was observed a single time. It has no known antigen specificity. No quality values exist for individual bases; no much larger clone is one base distant. TCRbeta CDR3 regions were amplified from genomic DNA by means of the immunoSEQ Assay, a bias-controlled multiplex PCR. The published analysis was carried out like this. Nucleated cell counts per sample were estimated from amplification of reference gene primers within the assay. Sequence reads were collapsed and filtered to measure the absolute abundance of every unique TCRbeta CDR3 rearrangement. For each sample, productive Simpson clonality was calculated as the square root of Simpson's diversity index over productive rearrangements. TCRdb took over this immuneACCESS table, retaining in-frame rearrangements with V and J assigned. Such tables are incomplete; in checked studies, under half of the missing clones stem from an unresolved V gene, and the remainder is unexplained. Clone size and V and J calls were adopted from that table, with D and trimming inferred from the DNA. The sample data list roughly 29,000 clones, and roughly 80% of these were observed just once. The top ten clonotypes cover more than 7.5% of the sample.

Study-wide findings and limitations: The quantity of clinical and demographic metadata differed by source and by participant and was supplied without curation.

The receptor's source is a woman in her 70s with active or convalescent COVID-19. Material: peripheral blood. The rearrangement combines TRBV5-1 with TRBJ2-3, with TRBD2 identical over 11 junction bases. The CDR3 sequence is CASSPRGVTSGASTDTQYF. The DNA sequence is as follows: TGCGCCAGCAGCCCCAGGGGGGTGACTAGCGGGGCCAGCACAGATACGCAGTATTTT.